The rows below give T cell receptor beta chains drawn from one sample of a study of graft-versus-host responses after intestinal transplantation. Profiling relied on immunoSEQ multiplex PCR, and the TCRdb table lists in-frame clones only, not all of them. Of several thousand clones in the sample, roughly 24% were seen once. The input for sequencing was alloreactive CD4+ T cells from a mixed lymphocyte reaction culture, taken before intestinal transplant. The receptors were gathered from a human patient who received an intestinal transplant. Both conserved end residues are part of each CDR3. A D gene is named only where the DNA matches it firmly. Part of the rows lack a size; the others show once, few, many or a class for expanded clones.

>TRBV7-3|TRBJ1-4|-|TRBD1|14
TGTGCCAGCAGCGCGGGACAGCCGGCAGCAAAACTGTTTTTT
CASSAGQPAAKLFF
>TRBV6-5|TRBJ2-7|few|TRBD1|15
TGTGCCATCAGAAACTTCGGGACAGGGGTCTACGAGCAGTACTTC
CAIRNFGTGVYEQYF
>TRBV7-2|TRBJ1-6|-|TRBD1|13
TGTGCCAGCAGCTGGACAGGGCATTCACCCCTCCACTTT
CASSWTGHSPLHF
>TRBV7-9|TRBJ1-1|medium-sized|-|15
TGTGCCAGCAGCCCCACGGGGCTATTGAACACTGAAGCTTTCTTT
CASSPTGLLNTEAFF
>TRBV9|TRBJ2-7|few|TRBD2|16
TGTGCCAGCAGCGTGGGGTCAACTAGCGGTAACTACGAGCAGTACTTC
CASSVGSTSGNYEQYF
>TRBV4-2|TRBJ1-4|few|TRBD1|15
TGTGCCAGCAGTCCCACAGGGGGACGAAATGAAAAACTGTTTTTT
CASSPTGGRNEKLFF
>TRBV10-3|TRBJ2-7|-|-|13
TGTGCCATCAGTGAGTCTCAGGTTAACGAGCAGTACTTC
CAISESQVNEQYF
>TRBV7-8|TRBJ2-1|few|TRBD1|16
TGTGCCAGCAGCCAACCGACAGGGAGCTCCTACAATGAGCAGTTCTTC
CASSQPTGSSYNEQFF
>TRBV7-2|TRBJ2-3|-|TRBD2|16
TGTGCCAGCAGCTCACTAGCGGGTTGGGGCACAGATACGCAGTATTTT
CASSSLAGWGTDTQYF
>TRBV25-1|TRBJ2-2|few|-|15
TGTGCCAGCAGTGTCGCAGGGATGAACACCGGGGAGCTGTTTTTT
CASSVAGMNTGELFF
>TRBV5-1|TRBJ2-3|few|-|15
TGCGCCAGCAGCTTGGTTCCCGGGGGCACAGATACGCAGTATTTT
CASSLVPGGTDTQYF
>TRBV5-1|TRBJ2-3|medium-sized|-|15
TGCGCCAGCACAAGGAAGAAGGGTGGCACAGATACGCAGTATTTT
CASTRKKGGTDTQYF
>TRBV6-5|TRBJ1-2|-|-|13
TGTGCCAGCAGTTACGTGGGTGGATATGGCTACACCTTC
CASSYVGGYGYTF
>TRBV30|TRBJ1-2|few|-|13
TGTGCCTGCTCTCCACGGGGGTGGTATGGCTACACCTTC
CACSPRGWYGYTF
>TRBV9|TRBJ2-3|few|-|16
TGTGCCAGCAGCGTAGGGCGGGACCCCACCACAGATACGCAGTATTTT
CASSVGRDPTTDTQYF
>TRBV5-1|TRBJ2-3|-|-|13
TGCGCCAGCAGACTCACATCCACAGATACGCAGTATTTT
CASRLTSTDTQYF
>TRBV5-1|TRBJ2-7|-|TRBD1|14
TGCGCCAGCAGCTCCGGGACAGGGGGGTTGGTGCAGTACTTC
CASSSGTGGLVQYF
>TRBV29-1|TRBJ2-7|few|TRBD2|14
TGCAGCGTTATCGGGAGGAGTGATACCTACGAGCAGTACTTC
CSVIGRSDTYEQYF
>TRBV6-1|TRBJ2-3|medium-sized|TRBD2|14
TGTGCCAGCAGGGCGGGAGCCATTCCAGATACGCAGTATTTT
CASRAGAIPDTQYF
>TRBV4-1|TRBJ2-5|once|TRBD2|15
TGCGCCAGCAGCCCTCCGGGACTAGCACCGGAGACCCAGTACTTC
CASSPPGLAPETQYF
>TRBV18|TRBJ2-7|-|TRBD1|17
TGTGCCAGCTCACCTACGCAAGGGACAGGGGTATCCTACGAGCAGTACTTC
CASSPTQGTGVSYEQYF
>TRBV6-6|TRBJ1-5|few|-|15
TGTGCCAGCAGTTACTCAGGAGGTGGACATCAGCCCCAGCATTTT
CASSYSGGGHQPQHF
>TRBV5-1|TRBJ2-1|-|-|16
TGCGCCAGCAGCTTGGGGGGTCTACCTCCCTACAATGAGCAGTTCTTC
CASSLGGLPPYNEQFF
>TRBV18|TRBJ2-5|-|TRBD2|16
TGTGCCAGCTCACCTCAGCTAGCGGGAGGAGAGGAGACCCAGTACTTC
CASSPQLAGGEETQYF
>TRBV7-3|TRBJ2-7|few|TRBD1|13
TGTGCCAGCAGTTTTACAGGGGGCTACGAGCAGTACTTC
CASSFTGGYEQYF
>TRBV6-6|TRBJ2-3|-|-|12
TGTGCCAGCACTAAAAGTACAGATACGCAGTATTTT
CASTKSTDTQYF
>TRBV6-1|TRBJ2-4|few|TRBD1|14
TGTGCCAGCAAGGAAGGGGGCGTCAAAAACATTCAGTACTTC
CASKEGGVKNIQYF
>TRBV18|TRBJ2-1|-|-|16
TGTGCCAGCTCACCACAAGGACGTACCTTGTACAATGAGCAGTTCTTC
CASSPQGRTLYNEQFF